Listed here are 31 T cell receptor beta chains from one sample, sequenced in a study of identical twins. TCRdb independently ran MiXCR on the 5' RACE reads; one entry per CDR3 protein. The profile shows fewer than 550,000 distinct CDR3 sequences, roughly an eighth of them singletons. These same records also appear under a second study, on yellow fever vaccine responses in identical twins.

The sequenced material came from CD4+ T cells sorted from blood. Receptors originate from a woman in her late teens or twenties in good health.

This clonotype has just a few counts. The chain recombines TRBV7-2 with TRBJ1-4, with a possible D match to TRBD1 (6 bases). Deletions cut 3 bases from V and 3 bases from J, with 14 bases between. Per the germline V gene, CDR1 is SGHTA and CDR2 is FQGNSA. This CDR3 region has 16 residues. The CDR3 is CASSLGAGLSNEKLFF. The CDR3 bases are TGTGCCAGCAGCTTGGGGGCAGGGTTATCTAATGAAAAACTGTTTTTT.

A single count supports this clonotype. The rearrangement links TRBV3-1 to TRBJ1-6; the match to TRBD1 covers 7 bases. The CDR3 consists of 16 residues. Germline V gives CDR1 LGHDT, CDR2 YNNKEL (reference sequence). V was pared by 2 bases and J by 6 bases, with 7 bases of the junction left unmatched. As DNA, the CDR3 is TGTGCCAGCAGCCAAAACAGGGGAGGAGGTAATTCACCCCTCCACTTT. Translating it yields CASSQNRGGGNSPLHF.

This chain connects TRBV20-1 to TRBJ2-1, with 12 nucleotides matching TRBD2. CDR1 and CDR2 (germline): DFQATT, SNEGSKA (reference sequence). V lost 4 bases, J lost 7 bases, and 5 bases stayed unmatched. The CDR3 has 14 residues. The CDR3 DNA is TGCAGTGCTATCCTAGCGGGGGGGCTGAATGAGCAGTTCTTC. Translated: CSAILAGGLNEQFF.

This clonotype appeared a few times. The V call is TRBV12-3 or TRBV12-4, the J call TRBJ1-5, with 9 bases that match TRBD1. J lost 3 bases, V lost 5 bases, and 8 bases had no gene match. This CDR3 contains 16 residues. The CDR3 region has the DNA TGTGCCAGCAGTGGACAGGGACAGGGCGTCAATCAGCCCCAGCATTTT. This translates into CASSGQGQGVNQPQHF.

The J gene is TRBJ2-1, the V gene TRBV5-1, with 9 positions matching TRBD1. The CDR3 has 15 amino acids. Germline V gene sequence: CDR1 SGHRS, CDR2 YFSETQ. V shed 0 bases and J 7 bases; nucleotides not matched to a gene: 5. The CDR3 DNA reads as TGCGCCAGCAGCTTGGCGGGACAGGGTTCAAATGAGCAGTTCTTC. Its protein is CASSLAGQGSNEQFF.

The rearrangement uses TRBV6-6 and TRBJ1-5; the D gene is possibly TRBD1 (5 bases). CDR3 length: 13 residues. The ends were cut back, 2 bases at V and 6 bases at J, with 8 bases in the middle. Germline assignment: CDR1 MNHNY and CDR2 SVGAGI (reference sequence). The CDR3 region is CASSYGASQPQHF. In DNA, the CDR3 is TGTGCCAGCAGTTACGGGGCGAGTCAGCCCCAGCATTTT.

Remarks on this clonotype: A read error may produce the germline difference seen at one junction end. The rearrangement joins TRBV7-7 to TRBJ2-1, with 7 bases identical to TRBD1. The CDR3 is made up of 14 amino acids. Looked up from germline, CDR1 is SSHAT and CDR2 is FNYEAQ (reference sequence). The CDR3 DNA sequence: TGTGCTAGCAGCCCAGACAGGGTATCGAATGAGCAGTTCTTC. Its protein is CASSPDRVSNEQFF.

This clonotype appeared a few times. The chain combines TRBV6-2 or TRBV6-3 with TRBJ1-2; D not certain. The CDR3 runs to 12 residues. Trimming took off 8 bases at V and 8 bases at J, with 15 bases between the two ends. Germline-derived CDR1 and CDR2 are MNHEY and SVGEGT. CDR3 sequence (DNA): TGTGCCAGCGCCGGGATGACTCGGGGCTACACCTTC. It translates to CASAGMTRGYTF.

The chain has TRBV5-4 and TRBJ1-1, with 8 bases that match TRBD1. The junction had 4 bases not matched to a gene; V was cut back by 6 bases and J by 3 bases. Germline CDR1 is SGHNT and CDR2 is YYREEE (reference sequence). The CDR3 length is 13 residues. The CDR3: CASTGQADTEAFF. The DNA of the CDR3 is TGTGCCAGCACGGGACAGGCGGACACTGAAGCTTTCTTT.

This sequence joins TRBV4-1 and TRBJ2-5, with 8 positions matching TRBD2. CDR3 length: 17 residues. The trim removed 4 bases at V and 2 bases at J, leaving 12 bases unmatched. The germline gives CDR1 MGHRA, CDR2 YSYEKL. CDR3 sequence: CASSRTLGGGGQETQYF. The CDR3 bases are TGCGCCAGCAGCCGCACCCTTGGGGGCGGGGGGCAAGAGACCCAGTACTTC.

This clonotype was seen a few times. The chain recombines TRBV20-1 with TRBJ2-1; D may correspond to TRBD1 or TRBD2 (5 bases each). This CDR3 has 15 residues. Germline V gene sequence: CDR1 DFQATT, CDR2 SNEGSKA (reference sequence). Trimming took 6 bases from V and 0 from J, leaving 15 bases between them. The CDR3: CSAQRGPNSYNEQFF. The CDR3 DNA sequence: TGCAGTGCACAGAGGGGACCTAACTCCTACAATGAGCAGTTCTTC.

The chain recombines TRBV7-8 with TRBJ1-6; weak D call: TRBD1 (5 bases). The germline V gene has CDR1 SGHVS and CDR2 FQNEAQ. The CDR3 extends over 16 amino acids. V lost 1 base and J 7 bases, leaving 14 bases between the germline ends. CDR3 sequence: CASSLVSGTANSPLHF. CDR3 DNA sequence: TGTGCCAGCAGCTTAGTATCGGGGACTGCCAATTCACCCCTCCACTTT.

The chain is built from TRBV29-1 and TRBJ1-2; the D gene is possibly TRBD1 (5 bases). Germline assignment: CDR1 SQVTM and CDR2 ANQGSEA. This CDR3 comprises 14 residues. Trimming removed 1 base from V and 4 bases from J, with 13 bases in between. Here the CDR3 reads CSVEGGRPIYGYTF. The CDR3 nucleotides are TGCAGCGTTGAAGGGGGCAGGCCAATCTATGGCTACACCTTC.

This clonotype occurred a few times. J is TRBJ2-3 and V is TRBV5-4; D might be TRBD2 (6 bases). The CDR3 runs 14 residues. Germline V gene data show CDR1 as SGHNT and CDR2 as YYREEE (reference sequence). Trimming took 10 bases from V and 1 from J, leaving 16 bases between them. The CDR3 DNA is TGTGCCGTCAGAGGCAGGGAGGGCACAGATACGCAGTATTTT. Its protein is CAVRGREGTDTQYF.

Only a few counts were recorded for this clonotype. The chain is built from TRBV7-9 and TRBJ2-2; 12 bases match TRBD2. The germline V gene has CDR1 SEHNR and CDR2 FQNEAQ (reference sequence). The CDR3 sequence is 17 residues long. The V segment lost 1 base and the J segment 7 bases; nucleotides outside the gene matches: 7. The CDR3 DNA is TGTGCCAGCAGCTTAGAGGTCGGACTAGCGGGGCACGGGGAGCTGTTTTTT. Protein: CASSLEVGLAGHGELFF. Together with reference TRBV7-9 and TRBJ2-2, the CDR3 gives the full variable domain: DTGVSQNPRHKITKRGQNVTFRCDPISEHNRLYWYRQTLGQGPEFLTYFQNEAQLEKSRLLSDRFSAERPKGSFSTLEIQRTEQGDSAMYLCASSLEVGLAGHGELFFGEGSRLTVL.

A few counts support this clonotype. This rearrangement joins TRBV20-1 to TRBJ2-7; 8 bases are a match to TRBD2. V trimming: 0 bases; J trimming: 6 bases; junction bases outside the gene matches: 10. This CDR3 spans 15 amino acids. Per germline, CDR1 DFQATT and CDR2 SNEGSKA (reference sequence). Written as DNA, the CDR3 is TGCAGTGCTAGAGATCTAAGCGGGAGCCTACGCGAGCAGTACTTC. Amino acids: CSARDLSGSLREQYF.

The sample holds a few counts of this clonotype. This chain joins TRBV5-1 and TRBJ2-3, with 10 bases identical to TRBD2. J was trimmed by 3 bases and V by 4 bases; bases with no gene match: 5. From germline, CDR1 is SGHRS and CDR2 YFSETQ. This CDR3 is 15 amino acids long. This chain's CDR3 is CASSSQAGGTDTQYF. Here the CDR3 DNA reads TGCGCCAGCAGCAGTCAAGCGGGAGGGACAGATACGCAGTATTTT.

This clonotype has at least ten counts. This sequence joins TRBV20-1 and TRBJ2-5; 8 bases line up with TRBD2. The CDR3 is made up of 13 amino acids. In germline, CDR1 is DFQATT, CDR2 SNEGSKA (reference sequence). J was trimmed by 5 bases and V by 4 bases; bases with no gene match: 6. The chain's CDR3 is CSAKRTSWETQYF. CDR3 nucleotides: TGCAGTGCTAAGAGGACTAGCTGGGAGACCCAGTACTTC.

V is TRBV5-3 and J is TRBJ2-5; D call uncertain. TRBV5-3 falls under the ORF class, with uncertain function. The CDR3 is 13 amino acids. V shed 9 bases and J shed 0 bases, with 12 bases lying between them. This chain's CDR3 is CAMGPGHQETQYF. The CDR3 DNA reads TGTGCCATGGGCCCTGGGCACCAAGAGACCCAGTACTTC.

In this sample, this clonotype turned up many times. The J gene is TRBJ2-1, the V gene TRBV5-1; D might be TRBD2 (7 bases). The CDR3 has 18 amino acids. CDR1 and CDR2 (germline): SGHRS, YFSETQ. Trimming left V 3 bases short and J 0 bases short, with 19 bases between. The CDR3 region is CASSSEGGRGPSYNEQFF. Written as DNA, the CDR3 is TGCGCCAGCAGCTCCGAAGGGGGGCGGGGGCCCTCCTACAATGAGCAGTTCTTC. The complete variable domain, with remaining parts taken from reference TRBV5-1 and TRBJ2-1, reads KAGVTQTPRYLIKTRGQQVTLSCSPISGHRSVSWYQQTPGQGLQFLFEYFSETQRNKGNFPGRFSGRQFSNSRSEMNVSTLELGDSALYLCASSSEGGRGPSYNEQFFGPGTRLTVL.

The rearrangement joins TRBV10-2 to TRBJ2-7; 7 bases fit TRBD1. The CDR3 has 15 residues. Germline V gene data show CDR1 as WSHSY and CDR2 as SAAADI. V was pared by 8 bases and J by 2 bases, with 12 bases of the junction left unmatched. This chain's CDR3 is CASGSRQGMTYEQYF. CDR3 nucleotide sequence: TGCGCCAGCGGATCAAGACAGGGAATGACCTACGAGCAGTACTTC.

V gene TRBV6-6 combines with J gene TRBJ2-1, with TRBD2 matching 7 bases. The V and J ends lost 4 bases and 9 bases, in that order; junction bases with no gene match: 3. CDR1 MNHNY and CDR2 SVGAGI come from the germline V gene (reference sequence). The CDR3 is 12 residues long. CDR3 DNA: TGTGCCAGCAGTTCTACGGGGGGTGAGCAGTTCTTC. Its protein is CASSSTGGEQFF.

This clonotype was detected only once. The rearrangement joins TRBV6-1 to TRBJ2-7, with 7 positions matching TRBD2. V lost 5 bases to trimming and J lost 2 bases; unmatched junction nucleotides: 6. This CDR3 is built from 14 residues. Germline V gene lookup returns CDR1 MNHNS and CDR2 SASEGT. This CDR3 reads CASSPPGRAYEQYF. DNA for the CDR3: TGTGCCAGCAGTCCTCCGGGGAGGGCCTACGAGCAGTACTTC.

The V gene is TRBV6-1, the J gene TRBJ2-7; the match to TRBD2 covers 10 bases. CDR3 length equals 14 residues. With V trimmed by 6 bases and J by 4 bases, 6 bases remained unmatched. CDR1 MNHNS and CDR2 SASEGT come from the germline V gene. CDR3 loop: CASRPSGGSYEQYF. The DNA for the CDR3 is TGTGCCAGCAGACCTAGCGGGGGCTCTTACGAGCAGTACTTC.

The chain joins TRBV27 to TRBJ1-5; D is possibly TRBD1 (5 bases). V lost 2 bases, J lost 9 bases, and 14 bases lay in between. The germline gives CDR1 MNHEY, CDR2 SMNVEV (reference sequence). The CDR3 is made up of 14 amino acids. The CDR3 nucleotides are TGTGCCAGCAGTTTAGACGGGGGAAAAGGGCCCCAGCATTTT. Protein product: CASSLDGGKGPQHF.

V usage is TRBV20-1 and J usage is TRBJ2-7; 11 nucleotides match TRBD2. Germline V CDR1 and CDR2: DFQATT, SNEGSKA (reference sequence). The CDR3 extends over 13 amino acids. V shed 7 bases and J 6 bases; nucleotides not matched to a gene: 8. The CDR3 DNA is TGCAGTGTCCCCCTAGCGGGGGGTCGCGAGCAGTACTTC. Protein product: CSVPLAGGREQYF.

This clonotype was seen a few times. The chain uses TRBV27 and TRBJ2-7; no firm D call. CDR1 and CDR2 (germline): MNHEY, SMNVEV (reference sequence). The CDR3 contains 15 residues. The V end was cut by 1 base, the J end by 3 bases, with 13 bases between. The chain's CDR3 is CASSLWKDGYYEQYF. CDR3 coding DNA: TGTGCCAGCAGTTTATGGAAGGACGGCTACTACGAGCAGTACTTC.

This clonotype was recorded a few times. V is TRBV2 and J is TRBJ1-2; 7 nucleotides agree with TRBD1. The CDR3 consists of 18 residues. Germline lookup yields CDR1 SNHLY and CDR2 FYNNEI. V lost 6 bases and J lost 3; bases outside the gene matches: 19. Here the CDR3 DNA reads TGTGCCAGCAGACCCCTGGACAGGCTTCTTCCAGGACACTATGGCTACACCTTC. Translating gives CASRPLDRLLPGHYGYTF. The full variable domain, rest sourced from reference TRBV2 and TRBJ1-2, is EPEVTQTPSHQVTQMGQEVILRCVPISNHLYFYWYRQILGQKVEFLVSFYNNEISEKSEIFDDQFSVERPDGSNFTLKIRSTKLEDSAMYFCASRPLDRLLPGHYGYTFGSGTRLTVV.

A note on this clonotype: A read error may produce the germline difference seen at one junction end. V and J are TRBV6-5 and TRBJ2-1; TRBD2 might be the D (6 bases). The CDR3 consists of 15 residues. Germline V lookup: CDR1 MNHEY, CDR2 SVGAGI. The CDR3 DNA reads TGTGCCAGCGGTTACTCCGGCGGGACGGGCAATGAGCAGTTCTTC. Protein product: CASGYSGGTGNEQFF.

This clonotype has just one count. CDR3 protein: CASSFKTGGTDTQYF. The DNA of the CDR3 is TGTGCCAGCAGTTTCAAGACTGGGGGCACAGATACGCAGTATTTT. The chain has TRBV12-3 or TRBV12-4 and TRBJ2-3, with D uncertain. The CDR3 runs to 15 residues. Deletions cut 3 bases from V and 1 base from J, with 11 bases between.

The chain joins TRBV2 to TRBJ2-3; weak D call: TRBD1 (5 bases). V gave up 5 bases and J gave up 1 base, with 7 bases separating them. In germline, CDR1 is SNHLY, CDR2 FYNNEI. The CDR3 totals 13 residues. As DNA, the CDR3 is TGTGCCAGCAGTATAGGGGGCACAGATACGCAGTATTTT. It codes for CASSIGGTDTQYF. The variable domain in full, with the rest retrieved from reference TRBV2 and TRBJ2-3, is EPEVTQTPSHQVTQMGQEVILRCVPISNHLYFYWYRQILGQKVEFLVSFYNNEISEKSEIFDDQFSVERPDGSNFTLKIRSTKLEDSAMYFCASSIGGTDTQYFGPGTRLTVL.